The present T cell receptor beta chain was sequenced within a study of blood T cell repertoires in COVID-19. Looking at the study overall: Donors in the United States, Italy and Spain gave samples during acute or convalescent COVID-19. From T cells, B-cell-depleted T cells, or PBMCs came the material, which was cDNA or gDNA.

This CDR3 has 13 amino acids. V shed 5 bases, J shed 5 bases, and the junction held 4 bases outside the gene matches. The assay was immunoSEQ multiplex PCR, and TCRdb's table has in-frame clones only and misses some. This sample has approximately 80,000 clones, with around nine tenths found just once. The sample taken for sequencing was peripheral blood. The sequence came from a man aged 35 to 55 with acute or convalescent COVID-19. This chain links TRBV12-3 or TRBV12-4 with TRBJ1-2; 8 bases line up with TRBD1. Here the CDR3 reads CASSPGQEYGYTF. The CDR3 bases are TGTGCCAGCAGTCCGGGACAGGAATATGGCTACACCTTC.